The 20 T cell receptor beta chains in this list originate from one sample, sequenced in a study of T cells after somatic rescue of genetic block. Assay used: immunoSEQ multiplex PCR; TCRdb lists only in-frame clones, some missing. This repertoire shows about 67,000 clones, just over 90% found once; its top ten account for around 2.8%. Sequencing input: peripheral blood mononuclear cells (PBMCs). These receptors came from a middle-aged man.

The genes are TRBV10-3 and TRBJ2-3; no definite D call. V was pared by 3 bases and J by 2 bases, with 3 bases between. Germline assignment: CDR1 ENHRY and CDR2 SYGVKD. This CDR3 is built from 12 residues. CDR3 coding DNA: TGTGCCATCAGTGAAAACACAGATACGCAGTATTTT. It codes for CAISENTDTQYF.

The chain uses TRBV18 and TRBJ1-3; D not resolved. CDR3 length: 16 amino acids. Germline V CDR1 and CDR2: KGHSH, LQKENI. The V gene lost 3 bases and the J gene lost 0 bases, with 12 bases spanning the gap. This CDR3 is CASSPQEGASGNTIYF. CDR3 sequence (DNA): TGTGCCAGCTCACCGCAAGAAGGAGCCTCTGGAAACACCATATATTTT.

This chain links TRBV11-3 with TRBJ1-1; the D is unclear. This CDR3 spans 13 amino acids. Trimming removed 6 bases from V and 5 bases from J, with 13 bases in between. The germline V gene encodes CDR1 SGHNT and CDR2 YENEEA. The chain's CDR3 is CASRILRRTEAFF. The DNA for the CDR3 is TGTGCCAGCAGGATCTTAAGGAGAACTGAAGCTTTCTTT.

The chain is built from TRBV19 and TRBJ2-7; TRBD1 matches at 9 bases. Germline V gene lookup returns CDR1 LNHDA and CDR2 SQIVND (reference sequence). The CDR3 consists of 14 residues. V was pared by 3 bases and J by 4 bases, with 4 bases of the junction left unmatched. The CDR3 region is CASSIGTGLYEQYF. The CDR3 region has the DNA TGTGCCAGTAGTATCGGGACAGGGCTGTACGAGCAGTACTTC.

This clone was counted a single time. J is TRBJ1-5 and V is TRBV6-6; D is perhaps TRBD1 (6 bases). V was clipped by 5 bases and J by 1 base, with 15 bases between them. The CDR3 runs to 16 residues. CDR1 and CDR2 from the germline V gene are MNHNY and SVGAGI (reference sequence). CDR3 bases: TGTGCCAGCAGTCCTTGGGGGGCGGCGAGCAATCAGCCCCAGCATTTT. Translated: CASSPWGAASNQPQHF.

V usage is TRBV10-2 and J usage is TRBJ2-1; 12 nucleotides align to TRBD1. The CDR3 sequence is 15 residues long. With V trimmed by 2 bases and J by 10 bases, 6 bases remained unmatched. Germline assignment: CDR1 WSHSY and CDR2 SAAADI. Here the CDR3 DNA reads TGCGCCAGCAGTGAGCCGGGACAGGGGGCTTGGGAGCAGTTCTTC. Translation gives CASSEPGQGAWEQFF.

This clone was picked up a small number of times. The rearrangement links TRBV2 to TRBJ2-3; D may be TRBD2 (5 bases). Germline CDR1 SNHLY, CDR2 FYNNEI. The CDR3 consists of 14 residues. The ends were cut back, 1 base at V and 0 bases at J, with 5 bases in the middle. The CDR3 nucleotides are TGTGCCAGCAGTGAAGGGACTAGCACAGATACGCAGTATTTT. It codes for CASSEGTSTDTQYF.

CDR3 residues: CASSLRGTTDTQYF. Written as DNA, the CDR3 is TGTGCCAGCAGCTTGCGGGGGACCACAGATACGCAGTATTTT. This chain links TRBV11-3 with TRBJ2-3; 7 nucleotides match TRBD2. Germline V gene data show CDR1 as SGHNT and CDR2 as YENEEA. This CDR3 region has 14 residues. V dropped 3 bases and J dropped 2; count of bases not matched to a gene: 2.

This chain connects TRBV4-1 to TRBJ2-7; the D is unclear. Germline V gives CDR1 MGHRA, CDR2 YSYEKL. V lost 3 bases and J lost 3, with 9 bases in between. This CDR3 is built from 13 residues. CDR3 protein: CASSQLPSYEQYF. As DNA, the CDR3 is TGCGCCAGCAGCCAGTTGCCGAGCTACGAGCAGTACTTC.

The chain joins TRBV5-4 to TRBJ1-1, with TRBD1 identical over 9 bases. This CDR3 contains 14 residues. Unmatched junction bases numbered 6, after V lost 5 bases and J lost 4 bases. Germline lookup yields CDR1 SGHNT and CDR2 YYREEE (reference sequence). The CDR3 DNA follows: TGTGCCAGCAGGGCGGGACAGGGAAGCACTGAAGCTTTCTTT. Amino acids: CASRAGQGSTEAFF.

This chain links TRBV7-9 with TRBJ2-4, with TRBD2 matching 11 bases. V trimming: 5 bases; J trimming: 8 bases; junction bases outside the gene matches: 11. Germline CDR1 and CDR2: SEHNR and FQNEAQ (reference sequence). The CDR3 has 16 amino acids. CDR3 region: CASSPRTSGRADIQYF. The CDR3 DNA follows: TGTGCCAGCAGCCCTCGGACTAGCGGGCGTGCCGACATTCAGTACTTC.

The CDR3 is CASSLSPDSIAKYPQYF. DNA of the CDR3: TGTGCCAGCAGTTTATCTCCGGACTCAATAGCTAAGTATCCGCAGTATTTT. The chain is built from TRBV27 and TRBJ2-3; weak D call: TRBD2 (5 bases). The CDR3 runs to 17 residues. Germline V gene lookup returns CDR1 MNHEY and CDR2 SMNVEV (reference sequence). Trimming pared 0 bases from V and 10 bases from J, leaving 23 bases between.

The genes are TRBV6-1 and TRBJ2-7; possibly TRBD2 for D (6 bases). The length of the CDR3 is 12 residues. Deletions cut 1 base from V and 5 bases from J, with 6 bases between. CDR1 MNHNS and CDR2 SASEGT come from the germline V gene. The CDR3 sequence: CASSEGRDEQYF. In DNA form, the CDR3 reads TGTGCCAGCAGTGAAGGGAGGGACGAGCAGTACTTC.

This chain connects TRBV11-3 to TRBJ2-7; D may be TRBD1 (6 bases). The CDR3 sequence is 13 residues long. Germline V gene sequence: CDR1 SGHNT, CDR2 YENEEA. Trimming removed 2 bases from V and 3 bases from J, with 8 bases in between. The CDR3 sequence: CASSLTGFYEQYF. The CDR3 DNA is TGTGCCAGCAGCTTAACAGGGTTCTACGAGCAGTACTTC.

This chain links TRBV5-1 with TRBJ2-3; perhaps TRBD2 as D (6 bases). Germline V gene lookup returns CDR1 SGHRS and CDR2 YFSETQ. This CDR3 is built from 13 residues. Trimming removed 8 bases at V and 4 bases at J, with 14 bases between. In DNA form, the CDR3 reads TGCGCCAGTATTAGCGGTGGGTCAGATACGCAGTATTTT. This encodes CASISGGSDTQYF.

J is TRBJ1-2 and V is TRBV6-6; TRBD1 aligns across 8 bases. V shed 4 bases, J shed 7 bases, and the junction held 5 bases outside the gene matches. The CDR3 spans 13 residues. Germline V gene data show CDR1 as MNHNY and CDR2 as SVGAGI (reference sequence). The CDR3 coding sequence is TGTGCCAGCAGTTCGGACAGGGTCGGTGGCTACACCTTC. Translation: CASSSDRVGGYTF.

The CDR3 bases are TGTGCCAGCAGCTTGGACAGGGTGACCGGGGAGCTGTTTTTT. Its protein product is CASSLDRVTGELFF. V and J are TRBV7-3 and TRBJ2-2; TRBD1 matches 8 bases. The CDR3 contains 14 residues. CDR1 and CDR2 from the germline V gene are SGHTA and FQGTGA. Trimming at V came to 3 bases and at J to 5 bases, leaving 2 bases not matched to a gene.

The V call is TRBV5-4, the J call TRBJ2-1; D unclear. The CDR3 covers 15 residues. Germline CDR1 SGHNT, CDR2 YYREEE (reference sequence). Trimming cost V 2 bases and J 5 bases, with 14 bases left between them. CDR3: CASSFRDHGNNEQFF. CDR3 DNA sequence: TGTGCCAGCAGCTTTCGAGACCATGGAAACAATGAGCAGTTCTTC.

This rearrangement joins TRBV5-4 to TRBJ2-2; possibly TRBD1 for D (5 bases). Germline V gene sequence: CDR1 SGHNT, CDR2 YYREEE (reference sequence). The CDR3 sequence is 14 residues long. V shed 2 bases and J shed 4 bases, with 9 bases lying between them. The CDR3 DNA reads TGTGCCAGCAGCTTCCAGGGTGGCACCGGGGAGCTGTTTTTT. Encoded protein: CASSFQGGTGELFF.

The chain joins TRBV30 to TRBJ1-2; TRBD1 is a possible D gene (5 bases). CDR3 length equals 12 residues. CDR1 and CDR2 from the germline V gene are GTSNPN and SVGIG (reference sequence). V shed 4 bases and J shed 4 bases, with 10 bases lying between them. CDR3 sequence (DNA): TGTGCCTGGATCCGTGGGGGCTATGGCTACACCTTC. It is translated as CAWIRGGYGYTF. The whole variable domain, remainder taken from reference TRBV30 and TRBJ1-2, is SQTIHQWPATLVQPVGSPLSLECTVEGTSNPNLYWYRQAAGRGLQLLFYSVGIGQISSEVPQNLSASRPQDRQFILSSKKLLLSDSGFYLCAWIRGGYGYTFGSGTRLTVV.